This entry is about one T cell receptor beta chain. This sample was included in a study of technical replicates of blood from several donors. TCRdb's copy holds only in-frame clones and misses some; the assay was immunoSEQ multiplex PCR. The table lists around 83,000 clones, around 94% of them singletons. Germline values: CDR1 LGHNA, CDR2 YSLEER. CDR3 length: 16 amino acids. Losses at the gene ends were 4 bases for V and 6 bases for J; bases not matched to a gene: 14. Sequencing used T cells isolated from PBMCs. The clonotype comes from a human donor in good health. The chain joins TRBV4-3 to TRBJ1-2; TRBD1 aligns across 7 bases. The CDR3 sequence: CASSPQRDSLFDGYTF. The CDR3 DNA reads TGCGCCAGCAGCCCTCAAAGGGACAGCCTCTTTGATGGCTACACCTTC.